A selection of T cell receptor beta chains follows, all from one sample in a study of CD8 T cells in Susac syndrome. In TCRdb, the immunoSEQ multiplex PCR reads were re-called with MiXCR into one record per CDR3 protein. The table records tens of thousands of distinct CDR3 sequences, just over 90% of them present only once. The specimen was CD8+ T cells from PBMCs. These receptors came from a human donor in good health. Both conserved end residues are part of each CDR3. The D gene is left open where the match is weak. Clone size, where shown, is once, few, many, or a class for clones that have expanded.

clone size | J gene | D gene | V gene | CDR3 DNA | CDR3 protein
. | TRBJ2-7 | . | TRBV18 | TGTGCCAGCTCACCGGGGCCGGACAGCCAACCCTACGAGCAGTACTTC | CASSPGPDSQPYEQYF
. | TRBJ1-2 | . | TRBV4-3 | TGCGCCAGCAGCCAAGATCAGGGGCATGGCTACACCTTC | CASSQDQGHGYTF
. | TRBJ2-7 | . | TRBV5-4 | TGTGCCAGCAGCTTGGAGAGGGAAAAAGAATACGAGCAGTACTTC | CASSLEREKEYEQYF
. | TRBJ2-2 | . | TRBV30 | TGTGCCTGGAGTGGAGGGGGAGCCGGGGAGCTGTTTTTT | CAWSGGGAGELFF
once | TRBJ1-1 | TRBD1 | TRBV13 | TGTGCCAGCAGCCCCGGGACAGGGATAACTGAAGCTTTCTTT | CASSPGTGITEAFF
few | TRBJ2-1 | TRBD2 | TRBV7-6 | TGTGCCAGCAGCCCAGGACTAGAGTCCTACAATGAGCAGTTCTTC | CASSPGLESYNEQFF
. | TRBJ2-1 | . | TRBV4-1 | TGCGCCAGCAGTGACCCACGGGGGTACAATGAGCAGTTCTTC | CASSDPRGYNEQFF
few | TRBJ2-7 | TRBD1 | TRBV5-4 | TGTGCCAGCAACCGACAGGGAAGCTCCTACGAGCAGTACTTC | CASNRQGSSYEQYF
. | TRBJ2-3 | TRBD2 | TRBV6-5 | TGTGCCAGCAGTTCACTAGCGACGGGAGCAGATACGCAGTATTTT | CASSSLATGADTQYF
. | TRBJ1-1 | . | TRBV6-5 | TGTGCCAGCAGTTACTCGTCGACAGCGAACACTGAAGCTTTCTTT | CASSYSSTANTEAFF
. | TRBJ2-3 | . | TRBV5-1 | TGCGCCAGCAGCTTGTGGGGGGGGGCGTCAGATACGCAGTATTTT | CASSLWGGASDTQYF